This record looks at one T cell receptor (beta chain) sequence and its context. The antigen this receptor binds is unknown. No per-base quality is available; no much larger clone lies one base away. The CDR3 holds 15 amino acids from the cysteine to the phenylalanine. Only CDR3 DNA is held: 45 bases, read in frame from base 1. From a lookup of the germline V gene (reference sequence), CDR1 and CDR2 are SEHNR and FQNEAQ. A distance of 18 bases separates the germline ends of V and J, which lose 6 bases and 3 bases respectively. The data belong to a study of blood T cell repertoires in COVID-19 (dated by TCRdb to 2019 to 2021). With respect to the entire study: Collaborator samples came from the United States, Italy and Spain and covered acute and convalescent phases of COVID-19. The material from the prospective study consisted of cDNA or gDNA derived from T cells, B-cell-depleted T cells, or PBMCs. Subjects who had been exposed to COVID-19, were actively infected with it, or had recovered from it provided the deeply sampled blood TCRbeta repertoires that made up the dataset. The repertoires were released in a freely available public database meant as a resource for research on the immune response to SARS-CoV-2. Samples came from the ongoing ImmuneRACE study (first 160 participants) plus 1,254 subjects from 6 global collaborators. Sample metadata almost always included a de-identified subject ID, COVID-19 status, age in years and sex. HLA class I and class II types, where available, came from metadata supplied by the sample provider rather than from assay-based typing.

TCRbeta CDR3 regions were amplified from genomic DNA by means of the immunoSEQ Assay, a bias-controlled multiplex PCR. In the authors' own workflow: Within the assay, amplification of reference gene primers was used to estimate how many nucleated cells each sample contained. Sequence reads were collapsed and filtered to measure the absolute abundance of every unique TCRbeta CDR3 rearrangement. For each sample, productive Simpson clonality was calculated as the square root of Simpson's diversity index across productive rearrangements. Sourced from immuneACCESS, this table was stored by TCRdb with only in-frame sequences that have V and J called. A share of the clones is absent; for the studies checked, an unresolved V gene accounts for under half, and the remainder has no known explanation. V, J and clone size derive from that table, while D and trimming were established from the DNA sequence. Here the sample has just under 150,000 clones; 85% to 90% occur a single time. Clones ranked in the top ten supply around 38% of the sample.

Overall study outcomes, separate from this receptor: The amount of clinical and demographic metadata varied by source and participant and was provided uncurated.

A second Seattle source provided samples from volunteer blood donors who had recovered from COVID-19. Collaborating institutions collected whole blood in K2EDTA tubes following their own protocols. For TCRbeta analysis, collaborator samples were shipped as frozen whole blood, as isolated PBMCs, or as DNA extracted from either sample type. The V and J segments used are TRBV7-9 and TRBJ2-7, with TRBD1 tentatively as D gene (5 bases match). This sequence originates from a man aged 45 to 65 who had recovered from COVID-19. The sequenced sample consisted of peripheral blood. The DNA is TGTGCCAGCAGTCCTTGGGGCACTCATATCTACGAGCAGTACTTC. Its translation is CASSPWGTHIYEQYF.